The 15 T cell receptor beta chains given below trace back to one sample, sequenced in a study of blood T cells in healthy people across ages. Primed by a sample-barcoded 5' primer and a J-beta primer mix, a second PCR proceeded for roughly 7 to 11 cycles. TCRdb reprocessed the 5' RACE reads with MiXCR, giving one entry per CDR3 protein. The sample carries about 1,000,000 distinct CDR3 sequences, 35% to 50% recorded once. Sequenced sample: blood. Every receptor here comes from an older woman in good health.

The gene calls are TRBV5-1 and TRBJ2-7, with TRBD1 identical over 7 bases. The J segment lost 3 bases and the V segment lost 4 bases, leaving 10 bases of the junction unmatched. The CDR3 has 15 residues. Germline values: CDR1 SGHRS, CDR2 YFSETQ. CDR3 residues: CASSRTRGIVYEQYF. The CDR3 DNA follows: TGCGCCAGCAGCCGCACCAGGGGGATAGTCTACGAGCAGTACTTC. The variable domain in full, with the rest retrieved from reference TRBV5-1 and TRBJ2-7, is KAGVTQTPRYLIKTRGQQVTLSCSPISGHRSVSWYQQTPGQGLQFLFEYFSETQRNKGNFPGRFSGRQFSNSRSEMNVSTLELGDSALYLCASSRTRGIVYEQYFGPGTRLTVT.

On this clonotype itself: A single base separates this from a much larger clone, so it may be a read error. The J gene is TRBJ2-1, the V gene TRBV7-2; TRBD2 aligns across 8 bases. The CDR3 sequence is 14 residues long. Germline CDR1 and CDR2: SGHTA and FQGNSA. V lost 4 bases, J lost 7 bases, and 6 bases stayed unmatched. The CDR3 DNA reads TGTGCCAGCAGCTATAGCAGCGGGAGAAATGAGCAGTTCTTC. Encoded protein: CASSYSSGRNEQFF. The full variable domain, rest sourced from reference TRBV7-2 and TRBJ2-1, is GAGVSQSPSNKVTEKGKDVELRCDPISGHTALYWYRQSLGQGLEFLIYFQGNSAPDKSGLPSDRFSAERTGGSVSTLTIQRTQQEDSAVYLCASSYSSGRNEQFFGPGTRLTVL.

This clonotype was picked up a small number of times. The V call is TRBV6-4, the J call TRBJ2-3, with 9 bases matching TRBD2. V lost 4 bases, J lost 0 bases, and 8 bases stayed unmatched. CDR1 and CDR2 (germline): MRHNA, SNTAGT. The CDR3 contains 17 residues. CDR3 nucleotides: TGTGCCAGCAGTGCCCTATGGCGGGAGGGCAGCACAGATACGCAGTATTTT. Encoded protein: CASSALWREGSTDTQYF.

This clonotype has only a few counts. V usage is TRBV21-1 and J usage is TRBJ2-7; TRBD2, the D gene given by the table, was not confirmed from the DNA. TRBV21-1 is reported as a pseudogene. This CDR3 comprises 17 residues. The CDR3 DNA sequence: TGTGCCAGCAGCAAGTCAACTAGCGCGTTAGTACCCTACGAGCAGTACTTC. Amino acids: CASSKSTSALVPYEQYF.

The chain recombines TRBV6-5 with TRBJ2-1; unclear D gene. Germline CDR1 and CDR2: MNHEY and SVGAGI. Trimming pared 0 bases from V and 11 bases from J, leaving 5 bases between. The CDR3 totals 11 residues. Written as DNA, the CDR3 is TGTGCCAGCAGTTACTCGGGCAAGCAGTTCTTC. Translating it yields CASSYSGKQFF.

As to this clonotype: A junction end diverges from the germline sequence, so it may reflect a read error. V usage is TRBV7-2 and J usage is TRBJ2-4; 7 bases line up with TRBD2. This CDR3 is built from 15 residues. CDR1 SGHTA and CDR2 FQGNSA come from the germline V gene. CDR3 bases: TGTGCCAGCAGCCTAGCGGTACTAGCCAAAAACATTCAGTACTTC. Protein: CASSLAVLAKNIQYF.

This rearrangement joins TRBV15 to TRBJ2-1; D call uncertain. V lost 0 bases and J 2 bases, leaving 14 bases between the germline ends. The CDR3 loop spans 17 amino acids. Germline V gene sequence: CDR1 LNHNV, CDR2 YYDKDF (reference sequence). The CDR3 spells CATSRDRPSGTYNEQFF. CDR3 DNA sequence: TGTGCCACCAGCAGAGATCGGCCCTCCGGCACCTACAATGAGCAGTTCTTC.

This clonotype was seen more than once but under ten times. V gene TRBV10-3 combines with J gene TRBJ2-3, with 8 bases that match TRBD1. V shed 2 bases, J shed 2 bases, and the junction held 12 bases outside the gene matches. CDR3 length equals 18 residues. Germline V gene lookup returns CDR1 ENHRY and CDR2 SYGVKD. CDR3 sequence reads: CAISEAFRNRGNTDTQYF. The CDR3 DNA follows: TGTGCCATCAGTGAGGCGTTTAGAAACAGGGGGAACACAGATACGCAGTATTTT.

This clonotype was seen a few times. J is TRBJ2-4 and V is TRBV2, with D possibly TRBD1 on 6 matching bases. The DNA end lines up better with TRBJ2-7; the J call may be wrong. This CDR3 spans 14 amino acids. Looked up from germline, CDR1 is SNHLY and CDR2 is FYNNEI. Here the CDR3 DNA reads TGTGCCATCCTCCTCCGGGACACCTCCTACGAGCAGTACTTC. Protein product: CAILLRDTSYEQYF.

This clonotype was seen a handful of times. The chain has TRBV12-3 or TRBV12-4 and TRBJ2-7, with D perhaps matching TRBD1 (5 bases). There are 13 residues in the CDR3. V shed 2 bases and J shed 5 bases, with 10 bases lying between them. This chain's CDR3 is CASSLSRADEQYF. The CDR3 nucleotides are TGTGCCAGCAGTTTATCCAGGGCCGACGAGCAGTACTTC.

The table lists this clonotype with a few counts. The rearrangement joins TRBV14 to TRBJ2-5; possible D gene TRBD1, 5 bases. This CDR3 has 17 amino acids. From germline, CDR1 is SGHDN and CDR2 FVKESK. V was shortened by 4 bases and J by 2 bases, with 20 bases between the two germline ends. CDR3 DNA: TGTGCCAGCAGCCCGTCGAAGGGGCACCCCAAGCAAGAGACCCAGTACTTC. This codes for CASSPSKGHPKQETQYF.

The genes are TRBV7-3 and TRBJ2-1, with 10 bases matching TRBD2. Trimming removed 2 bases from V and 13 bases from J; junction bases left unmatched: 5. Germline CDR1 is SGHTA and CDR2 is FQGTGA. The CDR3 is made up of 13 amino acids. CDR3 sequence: CASSLELAGKQFF. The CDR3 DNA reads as TGTGCCAGCAGCTTAGAACTAGCGGGAAAACAGTTCTTC.

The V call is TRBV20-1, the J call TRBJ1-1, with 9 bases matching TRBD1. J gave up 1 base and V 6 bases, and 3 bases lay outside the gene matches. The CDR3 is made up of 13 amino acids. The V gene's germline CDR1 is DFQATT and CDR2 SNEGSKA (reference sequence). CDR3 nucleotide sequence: TGCAGTGCCAAGGGACAGGGGAACACTGAAGCTTTCTTT. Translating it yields CSAKGQGNTEAFF.

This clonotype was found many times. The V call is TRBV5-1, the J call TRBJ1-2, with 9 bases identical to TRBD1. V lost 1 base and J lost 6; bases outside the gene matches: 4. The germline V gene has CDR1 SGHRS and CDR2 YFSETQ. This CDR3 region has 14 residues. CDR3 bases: TGCGCCAGCAGCTTGCGGGGACAGGGTCATGGCTACACCTTC. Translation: CASSLRGQGHGYTF.

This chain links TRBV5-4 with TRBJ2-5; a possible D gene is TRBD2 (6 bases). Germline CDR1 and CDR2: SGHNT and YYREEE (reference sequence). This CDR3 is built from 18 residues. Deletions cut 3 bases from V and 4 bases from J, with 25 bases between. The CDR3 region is CASSWRGSGSISRETQYF. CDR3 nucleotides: TGTGCCAGCAGCTGGCGGGGTTCCGGGAGCATTTCGAGAGAGACCCAGTACTTC.